This TCR beta chain was sequenced for a study of control samples from healthy donors and cancer patients. Measured with immunoSEQ multiplex PCR; TCRdb has only the in-frame clones, and not every one. This table holds 150,000 to 200,000 clones, 95% to 96% found once. The source is a woman aged 30 to 39 in good health. Sequences were obtained from blood.

CDR3 protein: CATNRGQANTGELFF. CDR3 in DNA: TGTGCCACCAACAGGGGCCAAGCGAACACCGGGGAGCTGTTTTTT. V gene TRBV27 combines with J gene TRBJ2-2; TRBD1 matches 7 bases. The CDR3 runs to 15 residues. Trimming removed 10 bases from V and 0 bases from J; junction bases left unmatched: 8. CDR1 and CDR2 (germline): MNHEY, SMNVEV (reference sequence).